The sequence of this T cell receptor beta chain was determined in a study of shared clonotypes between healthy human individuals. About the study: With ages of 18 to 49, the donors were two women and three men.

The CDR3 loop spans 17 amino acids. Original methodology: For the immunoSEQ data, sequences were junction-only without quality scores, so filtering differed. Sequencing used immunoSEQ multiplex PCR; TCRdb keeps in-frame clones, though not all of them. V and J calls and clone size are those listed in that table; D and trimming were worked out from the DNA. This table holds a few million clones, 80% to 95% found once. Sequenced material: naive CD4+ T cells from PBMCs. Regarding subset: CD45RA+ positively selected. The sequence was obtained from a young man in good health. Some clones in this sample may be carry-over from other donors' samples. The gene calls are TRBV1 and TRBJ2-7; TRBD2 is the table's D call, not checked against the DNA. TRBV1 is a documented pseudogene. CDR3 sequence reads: CTSSQEIRTSGSYEQYF. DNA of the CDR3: TGCACCAGCAGCCAAGAAATAAGGACTAGCGGGAGCTACGAGCAGTACTTC.